The TCR beta chain under discussion was sequenced for a study of control samples from healthy donors and cancer patients. The data were produced by immunoSEQ multiplex PCR, yet TCRdb's version contains in-frame clones alone and is incomplete. The sample lists 120,000 or so clones; more than 75% were seen once. The CDR3 covers 14 residues. CDR1 is MDHEN and CDR2 is SYDVKM in the germline V gene. The V end was cut by 1 base, the J end by 8 bases, with 11 bases between. The chain is built from TRBV28 and TRBJ1-4; D unresolved. Sequenced: blood. The TCR was taken from a man aged 60 to 69 in good health. The CDR3, as DNA: TGTGCCAGCAGTTTATATTGGGAGGACGAAAAACTGTTTTTT. Translated: CASSLYWEDEKLFF.